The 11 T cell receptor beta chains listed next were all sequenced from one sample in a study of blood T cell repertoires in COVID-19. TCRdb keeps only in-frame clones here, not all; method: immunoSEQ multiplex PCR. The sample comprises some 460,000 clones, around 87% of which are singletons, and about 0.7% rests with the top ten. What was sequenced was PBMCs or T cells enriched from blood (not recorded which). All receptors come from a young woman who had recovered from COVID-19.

DNA of the CDR3: TGTGCCAGCAGCTTAGAAGGAGGGGTGACCTCCTACGAGCAGTACTTC. Amino acid sequence: CASSLEGGVTSYEQYF. The genes are TRBV11-2 and TRBJ2-7; weak D call: TRBD2 (6 bases). CDR3 length: 16 residues. V was pared by 0 bases and J by 0 bases, with 12 bases between. From germline, CDR1 is SGHAT and CDR2 FQNNGV.

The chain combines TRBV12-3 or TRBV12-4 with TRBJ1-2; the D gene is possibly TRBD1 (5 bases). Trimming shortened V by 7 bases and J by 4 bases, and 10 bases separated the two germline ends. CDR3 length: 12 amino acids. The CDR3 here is CASTSTAYGYTF. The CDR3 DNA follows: TGTGCCAGCACCTCGACAGCCTATGGCTACACCTTC.

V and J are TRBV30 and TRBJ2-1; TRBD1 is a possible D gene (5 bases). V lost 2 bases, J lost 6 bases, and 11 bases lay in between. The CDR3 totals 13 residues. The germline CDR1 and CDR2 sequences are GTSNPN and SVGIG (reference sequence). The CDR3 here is CAWSPDRVNEQFF. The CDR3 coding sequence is TGTGCCTGGAGTCCTGACAGAGTCAATGAGCAGTTCTTC. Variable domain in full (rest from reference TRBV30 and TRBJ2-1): SQTIHQWPATLVQPVGSPLSLECTVEGTSNPNLYWYRQAAGRGLQLLFYSVGIGQISSEVPQNLSASRPQDRQFILSSKKLLLSDSGFYLCAWSPDRVNEQFFGPGTRLTVL.

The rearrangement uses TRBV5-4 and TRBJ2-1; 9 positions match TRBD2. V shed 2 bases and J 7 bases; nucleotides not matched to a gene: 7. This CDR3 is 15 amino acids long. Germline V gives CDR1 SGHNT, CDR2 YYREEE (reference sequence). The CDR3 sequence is CASSLGGGAGNEQFF. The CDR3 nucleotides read TGTGCCAGCAGCTTAGGCGGGGGGGCGGGTAATGAGCAGTTCTTC.

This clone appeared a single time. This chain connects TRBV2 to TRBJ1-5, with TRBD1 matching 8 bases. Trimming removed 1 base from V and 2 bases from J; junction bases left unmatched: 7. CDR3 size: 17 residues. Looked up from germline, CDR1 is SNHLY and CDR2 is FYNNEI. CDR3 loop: CASSEGTGGYRNQPQHF. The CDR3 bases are TGTGCCAGCAGTGAAGGAACAGGGGGTTATCGCAATCAGCCCCAGCATTTT.

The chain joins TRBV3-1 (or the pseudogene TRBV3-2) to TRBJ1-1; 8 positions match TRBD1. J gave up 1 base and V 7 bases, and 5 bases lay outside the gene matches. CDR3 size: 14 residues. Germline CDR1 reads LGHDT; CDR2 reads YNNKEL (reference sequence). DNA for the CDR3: TGTGCCAGCACCCAGGGGGCTTCGAACACTGAAGCTTTCTTT. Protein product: CASTQGASNTEAFF.

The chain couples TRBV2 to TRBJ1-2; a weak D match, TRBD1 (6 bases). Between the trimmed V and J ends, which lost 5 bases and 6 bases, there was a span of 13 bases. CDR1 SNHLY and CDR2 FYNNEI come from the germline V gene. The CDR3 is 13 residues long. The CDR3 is CASSPTGNNGYTF. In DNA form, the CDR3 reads TGTGCCAGCAGTCCCACAGGGAACAATGGCTACACCTTC. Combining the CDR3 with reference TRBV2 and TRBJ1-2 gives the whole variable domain EPEVTQTPSHQVTQMGQEVILRCVPISNHLYFYWYRQILGQKVEFLVSFYNNEISEKSEIFDDQFSVERPDGSNFTLKIRSTKLEDSAMYFCASSPTGNNGYTFGSGTRLTVV.

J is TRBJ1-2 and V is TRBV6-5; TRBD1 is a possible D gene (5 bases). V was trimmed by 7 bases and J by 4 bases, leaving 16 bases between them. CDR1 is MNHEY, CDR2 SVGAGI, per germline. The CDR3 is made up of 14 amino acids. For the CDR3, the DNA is TGTGCCAGCACCTTATCTCAGGGAACCTATGGCTACACCTTC. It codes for CASTLSQGTYGYTF.

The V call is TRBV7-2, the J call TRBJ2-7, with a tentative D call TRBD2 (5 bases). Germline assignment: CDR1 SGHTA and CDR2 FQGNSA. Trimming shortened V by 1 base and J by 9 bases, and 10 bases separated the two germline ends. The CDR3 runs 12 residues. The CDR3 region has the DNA TGTGCCAGCAGCTTAGATCTGGCGGGGCAGTACTTC. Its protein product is CASSLDLAGQYF.

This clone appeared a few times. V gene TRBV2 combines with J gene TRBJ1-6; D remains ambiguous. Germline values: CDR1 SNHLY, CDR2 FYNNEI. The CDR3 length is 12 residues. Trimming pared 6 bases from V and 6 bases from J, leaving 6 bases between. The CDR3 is CASRQTNSPLHF. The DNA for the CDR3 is TGTGCCAGCAGACAAACTAATTCACCCCTCCACTTT.

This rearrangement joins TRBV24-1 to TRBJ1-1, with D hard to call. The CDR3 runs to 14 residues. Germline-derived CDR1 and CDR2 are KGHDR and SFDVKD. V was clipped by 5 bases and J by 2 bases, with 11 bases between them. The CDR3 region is CATSVLQLNTEAFF. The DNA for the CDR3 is TGTGCCACCAGTGTCCTACAGCTCAACACTGAAGCTTTCTTT.